Shown below are 10 T cell receptor beta chains from a single sample sequenced in a study of blood T cell repertoires in COVID-19. The data were produced by immunoSEQ multiplex PCR, yet TCRdb's version contains in-frame clones alone and is incomplete. The repertoire includes fewer than 80,000 clones, 89% of them detected once, and 4.9% sits in the top ten. Material: peripheral blood. These receptors originate from a woman in her forties or fifties with active COVID-19.

Worth noting for this clone: This sample includes further DNA sequences coding for the same CDR3. The rearrangement links TRBV19 to TRBJ2-1; tentatively, D is TRBD1 (6 bases). This CDR3 contains 13 residues. CDR1 is LNHDA and CDR2 is SQIVND in the germline V gene (reference sequence). The V gene lost 2 bases and the J gene lost 6 bases, with 8 bases spanning the gap. CDR3 loop: CASSINRANEQFF. Written as DNA, the CDR3 is TGTGCCAGTAGTATAAACAGGGCCAATGAGCAGTTCTTC.

A few counts support this clone. This chain connects TRBV11-2 to TRBJ2-5; TRBD2 matches at 10 bases. Per the germline V gene, CDR1 is SGHAT and CDR2 is FQNNGV. The J segment lost 0 bases and the V segment lost 0 bases, leaving 10 bases of the junction unmatched. The CDR3 consists of 19 residues. In nucleotides, the CDR3 is TGTGCCAGCAGCTTAGATCGGGGTCCGACTAGCGGGTACCAAGAGACCCAGTACTTC. Translation gives CASSLDRGPTSGYQETQYF.

The chain uses TRBV6-5 and TRBJ2-3; D is unclear. This CDR3 is built from 13 residues. CDR1 is MNHEY and CDR2 is SVGAGI in the germline V gene. V was shortened by 5 bases and J by 1 base, with 7 bases between the two germline ends. The CDR3 nucleotides are TGTGCCAGCAGTAATGAGGGCACAGATACGCAGTATTTT. It specifies CASSNEGTDTQYF.

The CDR3 reads CASSDNESLRGYTF. CDR3 nucleotide sequence: TGTGCCAGCAGTGATAACGAGTCACTGCGGGGCTACACCTTC. The chain uses TRBV6-1 and TRBJ1-2; D gene uncertain. The length of the CDR3 is 14 residues. Trimming shortened V by 3 bases and J by 8 bases, and 16 bases separated the two germline ends. Germline V CDR1 and CDR2: MNHNS, SASEGT.

The chain recombines TRBV5-6 with TRBJ1-1; D not resolved. CDR3 length: 12 amino acids. Germline CDR1 is SGHDT and CDR2 is YYEEEE. Trimming removed 7 bases at V and 4 bases at J, with 11 bases between. This chain's CDR3 is CASGYSSTEAFF. As DNA, the CDR3 is TGTGCCAGCGGCTACAGTAGCACTGAAGCTTTCTTT.

The V and J genes are TRBV19 and TRBJ2-7; 10 bases are a match to TRBD2. Germline V lookup: CDR1 LNHDA, CDR2 SQIVND (reference sequence). The length of the CDR3 is 15 residues. V shed 6 bases and J 6 bases; nucleotides not matched to a gene: 11. The chain's CDR3 is CASSPPGTSVGEQYF. The CDR3 DNA reads TGTGCCAGTAGCCCTCCCGGGACTAGCGTGGGCGAGCAGTACTTC.

This clone was found a few times. The chain is built from TRBV5-5 and TRBJ1-2; no clear D gene. This CDR3 is 15 amino acids long. Trimming cost V 0 bases and J 8 bases, with 17 bases left between them. Looked up from germline, CDR1 is SGHKS and CDR2 is YYEKEE (reference sequence). The CDR3 DNA is TGTGCCAGCAGCTTGGACCTGCAGGTTCTGGGCGGCTACACCTTC. Protein product: CASSLDLQVLGGYTF.

This clone showed up just a few times. V gene TRBV5-6 combines with J gene TRBJ2-3, with D perhaps matching TRBD1 (6 bases). CDR1 is SGHDT, CDR2 YYEEEE, per germline. CDR3 size: 16 residues. V shed 4 bases and J shed 3 bases, with 18 bases lying between them. CDR3 nucleotides: TGTGCCAGCAGCCTCAGGTTCCTGGGGACAACAGATACGCAGTATTTT. It encodes CASSLRFLGTTDTQYF.

The chain carries TRBV6-6 and TRBJ2-1, with 7 bases aligning to TRBD2. In germline, CDR1 is MNHNY, CDR2 SVGAGI (reference sequence). The CDR3 has 10 amino acids. V dropped 5 bases and J dropped 14; count of bases not matched to a gene: 3. CDR3: CASSGGGEFF. The CDR3 nucleotides are TGTGCCAGCAGTGGGGGGGGAGAGTTCTTC.

The CDR3 region has the DNA TGTGCCAGTAGGGGACATTCTATCCAAGAGACCCAGTACTTC. It translates to CASRGHSIQETQYF. J is TRBJ2-5 and V is TRBV19, with a tentative D call TRBD1 (6 bases). Germline-derived CDR1 and CDR2 are LNHDA and SQIVND (reference sequence). The length of the CDR3 is 14 residues. Trimming left V 6 bases short and J 1 base short, with 12 bases between.